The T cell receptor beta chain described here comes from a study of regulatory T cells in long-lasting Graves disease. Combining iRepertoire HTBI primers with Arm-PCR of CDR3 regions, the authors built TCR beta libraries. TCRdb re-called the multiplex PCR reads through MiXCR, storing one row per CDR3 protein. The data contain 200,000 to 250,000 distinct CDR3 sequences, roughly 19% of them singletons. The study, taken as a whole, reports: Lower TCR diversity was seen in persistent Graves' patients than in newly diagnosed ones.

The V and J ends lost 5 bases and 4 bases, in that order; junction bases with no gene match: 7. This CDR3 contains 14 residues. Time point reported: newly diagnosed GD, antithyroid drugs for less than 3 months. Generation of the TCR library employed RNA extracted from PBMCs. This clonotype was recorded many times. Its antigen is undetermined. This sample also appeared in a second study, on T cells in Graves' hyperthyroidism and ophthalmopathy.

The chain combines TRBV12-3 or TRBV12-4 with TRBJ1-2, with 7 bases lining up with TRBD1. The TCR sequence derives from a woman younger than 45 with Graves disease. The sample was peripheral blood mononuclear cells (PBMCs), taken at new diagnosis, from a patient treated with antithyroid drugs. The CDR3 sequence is CASSKQGPLYGYTF. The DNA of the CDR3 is TGTGCCAGCAGTAAACAGGGGCCGCTCTATGGCTACACCTTC.